The 27 T cell receptor beta chains reported below all come from one sample, sequenced in a study of T cells in localized non-small cell lung cancer. Profiled with immunoSEQ multiplex PCR; TCRdb holds only in-frame clones, not every one. This sample has 2,000 to 3,000 clones, with 25% to 30% found just once. Specimen: normal lung tissue next to the tumor, collected before any cancer treatment. These receptors originate from a man aged 40-75 years with stage II squamous cell lung carcinoma.

This sequence joins TRBV6-8 and TRBJ2-3, with D possibly matching TRBD2 (7 bases). This CDR3 comprises 14 residues. The germline V gene encodes CDR1 MNHGY and CDR2 SAAAGT. Trimming shortened V by 7 bases and J by 6 bases, and 17 bases separated the two germline ends. CDR3 DNA sequence: TGTGCCAGCATATTAGGGGGGGCCCCCGATACGCAGTATTTT. Translated, it gives CASILGGAPDTQYF.

This clone was counted between two and nine times. The rearrangement links TRBV9 to TRBJ1-4, with D maybe TRBD1 (6 bases). CDR1 SGDLS and CDR2 YYNGEE come from the germline V gene. This CDR3 is built from 15 residues. Trimming left V 3 bases short and J 0 bases short, with 9 bases between. CDR3 amino acids: CASSATGTTNEKLFF. The CDR3 DNA reads as TGTGCCAGCAGCGCCACAGGGACAACTAATGAAAAACTGTTTTTT.

Only a few counts were recorded for this clone. The chain recombines TRBV6-8 with TRBJ2-3; a possible D gene is TRBD1 (6 bases). CDR3 length equals 14 residues. The germline CDR1 and CDR2 sequences are MNHGY and SAAAGT. V was clipped by 6 bases and J by 2 bases, with 12 bases between them. The CDR3 loop reads CASREGGDTDTQYF. Here the CDR3 DNA reads TGTGCCAGCAGGGAAGGGGGTGACACAGATACGCAGTATTTT.

This chain uses TRBV19 with TRBJ1-3, with D possibly matching TRBD1 (6 bases). Between the trimmed V and J ends, which lost 5 bases and 1 base, there was a span of 9 bases. The CDR3 extends over 14 amino acids. The germline V gene has CDR1 LNHDA and CDR2 SQIVND (reference sequence). The CDR3 is CASSPGASGNTIYF. The CDR3 DNA reads TGTGCCAGTAGTCCGGGGGCGTCTGGAAACACCATATATTTT.

The chain is built from TRBV7-1 and TRBJ2-1; 12 bases map to TRBD2. TRBV7-1 is recorded as an ORF, its role being uncertain. The CDR3 is 15 amino acids. J lost 9 bases, V lost 4 bases, and 7 bases had no gene match. The CDR3 loop reads CASSFLAGGGGEQFF. The CDR3 DNA sequence: TGTGCCAGCAGCTTCCTAGCGGGAGGGGGAGGTGAGCAGTTCTTC.

This clone was seen more than once but under ten times. The rearrangement joins TRBV9 to TRBJ1-2, with no clear D. This CDR3 region has 15 residues. In germline, CDR1 is SGDLS, CDR2 YYNGEE. The V gene lost 4 bases and the J gene lost 5 bases, with 18 bases spanning the gap. The DNA of the CDR3 is TGTGCCAGCAGCCCTAACAGCGCGGATGGGTATGGCTACACCTTC. It is translated as CASSPNSADGYGYTF. The variable domain in full, completed from reference TRBV9 and TRBJ1-2, reads DSGVTQTPKHLITATGQRVTLRCSPRSGDLSVYWYQQSLDQGLQFLIQYYNGEERAKGNILERFSAQQFPDLHSELNLSSLELGDSALYFCASSPNSADGYGYTFGSGTRLTVV.

V is TRBV29-1 and J is TRBJ1-1, with 8 bases lining up with TRBD1. Per germline, CDR1 SQVTM and CDR2 ANQGSEA. V dropped 6 bases and J dropped 3; count of bases not matched to a gene: 6. The CDR3 is made up of 13 amino acids. DNA of the CDR3: TGCAGCGTCCGGACAGGGTACGACACTGAAGCTTTCTTT. Translating it yields CSVRTGYDTEAFF.

The genes are TRBV19 and TRBJ2-7, with D perhaps matching TRBD2 (6 bases). The CDR3 has 13 residues. V gave up 4 bases and J gave up 5 bases, with 12 bases separating them. The germline V gene has CDR1 LNHDA and CDR2 SQIVND (reference sequence). The CDR3 coding sequence is TGTGCCAGTAGTAAGGGGAGGAACAACGAGCAGTACTTC. As protein: CASSKGRNNEQYF.

This clone was recorded a few times. The chain is built from TRBV6-8 and TRBJ2-2; TRBD2 matches at 12 bases. Germline V CDR1 and CDR2: MNHGY, SAAAGT. V shed 0 bases and J 6 bases; nucleotides not matched to a gene: 5. The CDR3 contains 17 residues. The CDR3 DNA reads TGTGCCAGCAGTTACTCAAGACTAGCGGGAGCCCCCGGGGAGCTGTTTTTT. Its translation is CASSYSRLAGAPGELFF.

DNA of the CDR3: TGCGCCAGTGGAAGAGGGGTCTCAATGAACACTGAAGCTTTCTTT. Translating gives CASGRGVSMNTEAFF. V is TRBV5-1 and J is TRBJ1-1; tentatively, D is TRBD1 (5 bases). Between the trimmed V and J ends, which lost 8 bases and 0 bases, there was a span of 17 bases. The V gene's germline CDR1 is SGHRS and CDR2 YFSETQ. This CDR3 is 15 amino acids long.

This clone was recorded at least ten times. V and J are TRBV11-3 and TRBJ1-2; 7 bases align to TRBD1. Germline CDR1 SGHNT, CDR2 YENEEA. This CDR3 is built from 15 residues. The V gene end was trimmed by 3 bases and the J gene end by 6 bases; junction bases not matched to a gene: 10. The chain's CDR3 is CASSFGLTGWDGYTF. In DNA form, the CDR3 reads TGTGCCAGCAGCTTCGGCCTGACAGGGTGGGATGGCTACACCTTC.

In its sample, this clone was seen a few times. This chain joins TRBV11-3 and TRBJ2-1, with 12 bases identical to TRBD1. The CDR3 spans 14 residues. V lost 3 bases, J lost 15 bases, and 9 bases stayed unmatched. Germline V gene sequence: CDR1 SGHNT, CDR2 YENEEA. The DNA for the CDR3 is TGTGCCAGCAGCTTGGGATCGGGACAGGGGGCGCCGTTCTTC. It is translated as CASSLGSGQGAPFF. Filled out from reference TRBV11-3 and TRBJ2-1, the complete variable domain reads EAGVVQSPRYKIIEKKQPVAFWCNPISGHNTLYWYLQNLGQGPELLIRYENEEAVDDSQLPKDRFSAERLKGVDSTLKIQPAELGDSAVYLCASSLGSGQGAPFFGPGTRLTVL.

V gene TRBV5-1 combines with J gene TRBJ2-2; D not certain. This CDR3 has 14 amino acids. V was trimmed by 0 bases and J by 7 bases, leaving 10 bases between them. Germline loops: CDR1 SGHRS, CDR2 YFSETQ. The DNA of the CDR3 is TGCGCCAGCAGCTTGGCAGCAGGTGACGGGGAGCTGTTTTTT. Encoded protein: CASSLAAGDGELFF.

The rearrangement links TRBV6-8 to TRBJ2-1, with 11 bases aligning to TRBD1. This CDR3 region has 17 residues. Unmatched junction bases numbered 10, after V lost 4 bases and J lost 5 bases. Germline V CDR1 and CDR2: MNHGY, SAAAGT. The CDR3 region is CASSSDRGLSADNEQFF. In nucleotides, the CDR3 is TGTGCCAGCAGTTCGGACAGGGGGCTTTCGGCCGACAATGAGCAGTTCTTC.

This clone is termed medium-sized. The rearrangement joins TRBV7-2 to TRBJ2-5, with TRBD2 as a possible D gene (6 bases). Germline values: CDR1 SGHTA, CDR2 FQGNSA. This CDR3 has 13 amino acids. Trimming took off 2 bases at V and 7 bases at J, with 11 bases between the two ends. DNA of the CDR3: TGTGCCAGCAGCTTATCAACGGAGGGGACCCAGTACTTC. Translated: CASSLSTEGTQYF.

In this sample, this clone turned up a few times. The chain combines TRBV28 with TRBJ2-7; TRBD1 is a possible D gene (5 bases). Germline V gene data show CDR1 as MDHEN and CDR2 as SYDVKM. CDR3 size: 14 residues. Trimming shortened V by 6 bases and J by 6 bases, and 18 bases separated the two germline ends. In DNA, the CDR3 is TGTGCCAGCAGCCCCCCCCATCAGGGCCCCGAGCAGTACTTC. It is translated as CASSPPHQGPEQYF.

This chain connects TRBV18 to TRBJ2-7; no reliable D call. The V gene lost 1 base and the J gene lost 4 bases, with 8 bases spanning the gap. CDR3 length equals 13 residues. Germline CDR1 reads KGHSH; CDR2 reads LQKENI. The CDR3 DNA is TGTGCCAGCTCACCACAGGGAACATACGAGCAGTACTTC. It codes for CASSPQGTYEQYF.

This clone occurred a few times. The chain couples TRBV9 to TRBJ2-5; D possibly corresponds to TRBD2 (5 bases). CDR3 length equals 12 residues. The germline gives CDR1 SGDLS, CDR2 YYNGEE. The germline V and J ends were trimmed by 0 bases and 7 bases, with 7 bases remaining between them. The CDR3 loop is CASSVEGGTQYF. The CDR3 bases are TGTGCCAGCAGCGTAGAAGGAGGGACCCAGTACTTC.

This clone was observed a few times. V and J are TRBV6-8 and TRBJ1-2; possibly TRBD1 for D (5 bases). This CDR3 comprises 13 residues. Between the trimmed V and J ends, which lost 5 bases and 6 bases, there was a span of 13 bases. Germline values: CDR1 MNHGY, CDR2 SAAAGT. The CDR3 DNA reads as TGTGCCAGCAGTGGGGTCGGGACGGATGGCTACACCTTC. This encodes CASSGVGTDGYTF.

This clone is deemed hyperexpanded (1% or more). The V gene is TRBV19, the J gene TRBJ2-7; D unresolved. Trimming left V 5 bases short and J 3 bases short, with 14 bases between. The CDR3 loop spans 14 amino acids. The germline V gene has CDR1 LNHDA and CDR2 SQIVND (reference sequence). The CDR3 DNA reads as TGTGCCAGTAGTCGATCCCCATCGGACTACGAGCAGTACTTC. This translates into CASSRSPSDYEQYF.

This chain joins TRBV6-8 and TRBJ1-2; D uncertain. Trimming shortened V by 5 bases and J by 4 bases, and 8 bases separated the two germline ends. The CDR3 consists of 12 residues. Germline CDR1 reads MNHGY; CDR2 reads SAAAGT. CDR3 sequence (DNA): TGTGCCAGCAGTGAGGGTACCTATGGCTACACCTTC. It is translated as CASSEGTYGYTF.

This chain uses TRBV19 with TRBJ2-7; 7 bases map to TRBD1. V trimming: 3 bases; J trimming: 3 bases; junction bases outside the gene matches: 8. CDR1 is LNHDA and CDR2 is SQIVND in the germline V gene (reference sequence). The CDR3 has 15 amino acids. The chain's CDR3 is CASSMGGDSHYEQYF. CDR3 DNA sequence: TGTGCCAGTAGTATGGGTGGGGACAGCCACTACGAGCAGTACTTC.

This chain uses TRBV6-8 with TRBJ2-2, with TRBD2 identical over 10 bases. CDR1 and CDR2 from the germline V gene are MNHGY and SAAAGT. Germline trimming cut 4 bases from V and 4 bases from J; bases unmatched to any gene: 3. This CDR3 is built from 15 residues. In DNA, the CDR3 is TGTGCCAGCAGTTCTAGCGGGAGTGGCACCGGGGAGCTGTTTTTT. Translation gives CASSSSGSGTGELFF.

This clone was counted once. The chain joins TRBV5-1 to TRBJ1-2; 7 bases fit TRBD1. V lost 4 bases, J lost 4 bases, and 10 bases stayed unmatched. This CDR3 has 15 amino acids. Per germline, CDR1 SGHRS and CDR2 YFSETQ. The CDR3 DNA reads as TGCGCCAGCAGCCCCGCCCCGGGACAGCCCTATGGCTACACCTTC. Its translation: CASSPAPGQPYGYTF.

The chain combines TRBV28 with TRBJ2-3; maybe TRBD2 (5 bases). This CDR3 is built from 14 residues. CDR1 is MDHEN, CDR2 SYDVKM, per germline. V lost 5 bases and J 3 bases, leaving 12 bases between the germline ends. The CDR3 loop reads CASSPRGGTDTQYF. The CDR3, as DNA: TGTGCCAGCAGTCCCCGGGGTGGGACAGATACGCAGTATTTT.

This clone was recorded a few times. The chain recombines TRBV11-3 with TRBJ2-1; no firm D call. Germline assignment: CDR1 SGHNT and CDR2 YENEEA. The CDR3 contains 14 residues. V lost 3 bases to trimming and J lost 9 bases, with 15 bases between them. CDR3 region: CASSFGSAPGEQFF. In nucleotides, the CDR3 is TGTGCCAGCAGCTTTGGATCTGCCCCGGGTGAGCAGTTCTTC.

The rearrangement joins TRBV4-3 to TRBJ2-3; 7 bases fit TRBD2. There are 13 residues in the CDR3. V gave up 0 bases and J gave up 15 bases; unmatched junction bases: 9. In germline, CDR1 is LGHNA, CDR2 YSLEER. CDR3 sequence reads: CASSQDRMSGAYF. The CDR3 DNA follows: TGCGCCAGCAGCCAAGATCGGATGAGCGGGGCTTATTTT.